This TCR beta chain came from a study of blood T cell repertoires in COVID-19. Germline assignment: CDR1 SNHLY and CDR2 FYNNEI. The CDR3 runs to 13 residues. V lost 8 bases and J lost 3, with 14 bases in between. Cohorts were determined from participant-reported clinical history. In Cohort 3, a recovered donor had either two negative PCRs, clearance, or symptom resolution. Profiled with immunoSEQ multiplex PCR; TCRdb holds only in-frame clones, not every one. This table has some 300,000 clones, around 86% appearing once. The sequencing input was PBMCs or T cells enriched from blood (not recorded which). V gene TRBV2 combines with J gene TRBJ2-7, with a possible D match to TRBD1 (6 bases). The clonotype comes from a woman in her 40s who had recovered from COVID-19. As DNA, the CDR3 is TGTGCCAGCCTGAGGGACACCTACTACGAGCAGTACTTC. Encoded protein: CASLRDTYYEQYF.